A selection of T cell receptor beta chains follows, all from one sample in a study of Ad26.COV2.S vaccination and SARS-CoV-2 variants. Data came from immunoSEQ multiplex PCR; TCRdb stores just in-frame clones and leaves some out. The repertoire holds hundreds of thousands of clones, with 90% to 95% as singletons. The material was peripheral blood, obtained after recovery from COVID-19. The receptor source for this set is a human donor who had recovered from COVID-19. CDR3s include the opening cysteine and the closing phenylalanine or tryptophan. The order of the fields is J gene, D gene, V gene, clone size, CDR3 DNA, CDR3 protein. A D gene is named only where the DNA matches it firmly. Size tells how often a clone was seen (once, few, many) or the class of an expanded clone, and some rows leave it out.

TRBJ2-5,NA,TRBV6-4,NA,TGTGCCAGCCAAGAGTACCGGGACACTCAAGAGACCCAGTACTTC,CASQEYRDTQETQYF
TRBJ2-7,TRBD1,TRBV6-5,NA,TGTGCCAGTAAACCGGGACAGGGGTCCTACGAGCAGTACTTC,CASKPGQGSYEQYF
TRBJ1-3,NA,TRBV18,NA,TGTGCCAGCTCACCACAGGATGTCACAGGGATGCGAAACACCATATATTTT,CASSPQDVTGMRNTIYF
TRBJ2-7,TRBD1,TRBV5-1,NA,TGCGCCAGCAGCTTCCAGGGGGCCTACGAGCAGTACTTC,CASSFQGAYEQYF
TRBJ2-5,NA,TRBV5-1,NA,TGCGCCAGCAGCCCCCGGGACTCTCTGGGAGAGACCCAGTACTTC,CASSPRDSLGETQYF
TRBJ2-6,TRBD1,TRBV11-2,NA,TGTGCCAGCAGCTTAGGGATTACAGGGGGCGTCTCTGGGGCCAACGTCCTGACTTTC,CASSLGITGGVSGANVLTF
TRBJ2-7,NA,TRBV3-1/TRBV3-2,NA,TGTGCCAGCAGCCAAGATCCGAGTGGCAGGCCCCCATCCCCGACCTACGAGCAGTACTTC,CASSQDPSGRPPSPTYEQYF
TRBJ2-2,NA,TRBV11-2,NA,TGTGCCAGCAGCTTAGCAGGCGGGGAGCTGTTTTTT,CASSLAGGELFF
TRBJ2-1,TRBD1,TRBV5-1,once,TGCGCCAGCAGCTCCGGGACAGGGTGGGGCGATGAGCAGTTCTTC,CASSSGTGWGDEQFF
TRBJ2-5,TRBD2,TRBV7-7,NA,TGTGCCAGCAGCCTAGCCGGGGGGGGCCACGAGACCCAGTACTTC,CASSLAGGGHETQYF
TRBJ2-3,TRBD1,TRBV10-1,NA,TGCGCCAGCAGCCGGGACAGGGAAACAGATACGCAGTATTTT,CASSRDRETDTQYF
TRBJ1-2,NA,TRBV7-2,NA,TGTGCCAGCAGCTTAGGAGTCGGCTACTATGGCTACACCTTC,CASSLGVGYYGYTF
TRBJ1-1,NA,TRBV7-2,NA,TGTGCCAGCAGGCCTCCGAGGGGCACTGAAGCTTTCTTT,CASRPPRGTEAFF
TRBJ1-2,TRBD1,TRBV5-8,NA,TGTGCCAGCAGCTTGGGCGACAGGGCCTCTATCTATGGCTACACCTTC,CASSLGDRASIYGYTF
TRBJ1-1,NA,TRBV18,NA,TGTGCCAGCTCACCACTGAAGGGCGAAGCTTTCTTT,CASSPLKGEAFF
TRBJ2-2,NA,TRBV27,once,TGTGCCAGCAGTTTTAGGACCGGGGAGCTGTTTTTT,CASSFRTGELFF
TRBJ2-1,NA,TRBV7-9,NA,TGTGCCAGCAGCCCAGTCATAAACAATGAGCAGTTCTTC,CASSPVINNEQFF
TRBJ2-1,TRBD2,TRBV7-9,NA,TGTGCCAGCAGCTTAGGACTAGCGGGGGGCCATAGTAGGAATGAGCAGTTCTTC,CASSLGLAGGHSRNEQFF
TRBJ1-5,TRBD1,TRBV6-2/TRBV6-3,NA,TGTGCCAGCAGCCAAAGACAGGGGGCGAGCAATCAGCCCCAGCATTTT,CASSQRQGASNQPQHF
TRBJ2-5,NA,TRBV11-3,NA,TGTGCCAGCAGCCGTGGGGGATACCAGGGCCAAGAGACCCAGTACTTC,CASSRGGYQGQETQYF
TRBJ1-2,NA,TRBV3-1/TRBV3-2,NA,TGTGCCAGCAGCCAAGGGACCTCTAACTATGGCTACACCTTC,CASSQGTSNYGYTF
TRBJ2-1,TRBD1,TRBV7-8,NA,TGTGCCAGCAGCTTAGGTTACCGGGACAGGGTTTACAATGAGCAGTTCTTC,CASSLGYRDRVYNEQFF
TRBJ2-3,TRBD2,TRBV2,NA,TGTGCCAGCAGTGGTGGGGGGGGAAATTTCGCAGATACGCAGTATTTT,CASSGGGGNFADTQYF
TRBJ2-1,NA,TRBV12-5,NA,TGTGCTAGTGTCGGTGAGGCCTACAATGAGCAGTTCTTC,CASVGEAYNEQFF
TRBJ2-5,TRBD2,TRBV20-1,NA,TGCAGTGCTAGTTCAGTTGTGGGAGGGATCCAAGAGACCCAGTACTTC,CSASSVVGGIQETQYF
TRBJ2-1,NA,TRBV29-1,NA,TGCAGCGTTGGTGACTACGCCTACAATGAGCAGTTCTTC,CSVGDYAYNEQFF
TRBJ2-2,NA,TRBV7-6,NA,TGTGCCAGCAGCTTAGTACCCGGGGGAGTGTCCGGGGAGCTGTTTTTT,CASSLVPGGVSGELFF
TRBJ1-5,TRBD1,TRBV4-3,NA,TGCGCCAGCAGCCCCCGGACAGGAAATCAGCCCCAGCATTTT,CASSPRTGNQPQHF
TRBJ2-1,TRBD1,TRBV5-1,NA,TGCGCCAGCAGCGAACAGGGGTTGGAGAATGAGCAGTTCTTC,CASSEQGLENEQFF
TRBJ1-2,NA,TRBV5-1,once,TGCGCCAGCAGCCAAAGGGCCTCTACTAACTATGGCTACACCTTC,CASSQRASTNYGYTF
TRBJ2-7,NA,TRBV19,NA,TGTGCCAGTAGAAAAGACAGTTACGAGCAGTACTTC,CASRKDSYEQYF
TRBJ2-2,TRBD2,TRBV7-2,once,TGTGCCAGCAGCTTGGTACTAGCGGGGGGTCCCGGGGAGCTGTTTTTT,CASSLVLAGGPGELFF
TRBJ1-1,NA,TRBV10-3,NA,TGTGCCATCAGTGAGTCGCTGGGTTGGGGCACTGAAGCTTTCTTT,CAISESLGWGTEAFF
TRBJ2-7,NA,TRBV5-8,NA,TGTGCCAGCAGCTGGACGGGAGCTTCCCTCGAGCAGTACTTC,CASSWTGASLEQYF
TRBJ2-7,TRBD1,TRBV3-1/TRBV3-2,NA,TGTGCCAGCAGCCAAGCCTCCGGGACAGGGGGTGAGGAGCAGTACTTC,CASSQASGTGGEEQYF
TRBJ1-2,NA,TRBV18,once,TGTGCCAGCTCACCGGGGAAGCAGATGGACCATGGCTACACCTTC,CASSPGKQMDHGYTF
TRBJ1-2,NA,TRBV18,NA,TGTGCCAGCTCACCAGGGGGACGGTACTATGGCTACACCTTC,CASSPGGRYYGYTF
TRBJ2-3,NA,TRBV5-1,once,TGCGCCAGCAGCTACAGGGTCACAGATACGCAGTATTTT,CASSYRVTDTQYF
TRBJ1-1,NA,TRBV19,NA,TGTGCCAGTAGGGCCAGGAATACTGAAGCTTTCTTT,CASRARNTEAFF
TRBJ2-5,TRBD2,TRBV6-1,NA,TGTGCCAGCAGTGAACGGTGGGCAGCGGGGGGACCACAAGAGACCCAGTACTTC,CASSERWAAGGPQETQYF
TRBJ1-5,TRBD1,TRBV10-3,NA,TGTGCCATCAGCTTCGGACAGGGTAATCAGCCCCAGCATTTT,CAISFGQGNQPQHF
TRBJ2-2,NA,TRBV7-2,NA,TGTGCCAGCAGCTTAGGATCGGCCAGTTTCACCGGGGAGCTGTTTTTT,CASSLGSASFTGELFF
TRBJ1-2,TRBD1,TRBV2,NA,TGTGCCAGCATGAAGGGGGCGGACTATGGCTACACCTTC,CASMKGADYGYTF
TRBJ1-5,NA,TRBV7-9,NA,TGTGCCAGCAGCTTAGCACGCAATCAGCCCCAGCATTTT,CASSLARNQPQHF
TRBJ1-3,NA,TRBV5-1,NA,TGCGCCAGCAGCTTGGAGGGACTCTCTGGAAACACCATATATTTT,CASSLEGLSGNTIYF
TRBJ1-4,NA,TRBV29-1,NA,TGCAGCGTTGTAGGGGCCGCAGGGATGGGTGAAAAACTGTTTTTT,CSVVGAAGMGEKLFF
TRBJ2-7,NA,TRBV10-3,NA,TGTGCCATCAGTCGGCAGGAATCCTACGAGCAGTACTTC,CAISRQESYEQYF
TRBJ1-3,NA,TRBV4-1,NA,TGCGCCAGCAGCCAAAAATCGGACACCATATATTTT,CASSQKSDTIYF
TRBJ2-7,NA,TRBV20-1,NA,TGCAGTGCTAGAGATGTGGGCGAGCAGTACTTC,CSARDVGEQYF
TRBJ1-1,NA,TRBV10-1,NA,TGCGCCAGCAGGGACAGTATGAACACTGAAGCTTTCTTT,CASRDSMNTEAFF
TRBJ1-1,NA,TRBV5-1,NA,TGCGCCAGCAGCGCGGGGCAGAGGCCTTTCTTT,CASSAGQRPFF